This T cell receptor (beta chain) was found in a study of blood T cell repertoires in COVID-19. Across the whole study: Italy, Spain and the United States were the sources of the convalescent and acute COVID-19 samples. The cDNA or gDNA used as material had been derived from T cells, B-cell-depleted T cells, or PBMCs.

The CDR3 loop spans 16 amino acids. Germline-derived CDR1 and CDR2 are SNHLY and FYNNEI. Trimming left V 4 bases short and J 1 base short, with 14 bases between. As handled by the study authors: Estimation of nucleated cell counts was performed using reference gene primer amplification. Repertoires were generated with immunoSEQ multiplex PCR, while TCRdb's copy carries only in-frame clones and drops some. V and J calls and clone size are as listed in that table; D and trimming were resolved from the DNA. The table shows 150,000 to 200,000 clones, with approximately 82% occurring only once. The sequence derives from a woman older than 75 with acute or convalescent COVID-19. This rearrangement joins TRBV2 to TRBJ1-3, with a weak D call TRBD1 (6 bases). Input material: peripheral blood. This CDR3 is CASSVGQSSSGNTIYF. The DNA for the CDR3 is TGTGCCAGCAGTGTGGGACAATCGTCATCTGGAAACACCATATATTTT.